The 32 T cell receptor beta chains given below trace back to one sample, sequenced in a study of OX40 agonist ivuxolimab in advanced cancers. Library creation used the immunoSEQ multiplex PCR assay. TCRdb took over this immuneACCESS table, retaining in-frame rearrangements with V and J assigned. Such tables are incomplete; in checked studies, under half of the missing clones stem from an unresolved V gene, and the remainder is unexplained. The sample table holds around 140,000 clones, of which around 93% were seen once. 1% of the sample is taken by the ten largest. The sequencing used CD4+ or CD8+ T cells sorted from blood, collected in a trial of the OX40 agonist ivuxolimab. These receptor sequences come from an adult with an advanced solid tumor such as melanoma, head and neck, liver or kidney cancer.

This clone was seen once. V usage is TRBV15 and J usage is TRBJ1-5, with TRBD1 matching 9 bases. CDR3 length: 18 residues. Germline CDR1 LNHNV, CDR2 YYDKDF (reference sequence). V trimming: 0 bases; J trimming: 1 base; junction bases outside the gene matches: 7. CDR3 sequence (DNA): TGTGCCACCAGCAGAGACGAATTGGACAGGGGAAGCAATCAGCCCCAGCATTTT. Protein: CATSRDELDRGSNQPQHF. The full variable domain, in which reference TRBV15 and TRBJ1-5 provide the parts outside the CDR3, is DAMVIQNPRYQVTQFGKPVTLSCSQTLNHNVMYWYQQKSSQAPKLLFHYYDKDFNNEADTPDNFQSRRPNTSFCFLDIRSPGLGDTAMYLCATSRDELDRGSNQPQHFGDGTRLSIL.

This chain joins TRBV11-2 and TRBJ1-2; 10 nucleotides align to TRBD1. The length of the CDR3 is 14 residues. Germline CDR1 SGHAT, CDR2 FQNNGV. The trim removed 1 base at V and 7 bases at J, leaving 3 bases unmatched. CDR3 DNA: TGTGCCAGCAGCTTAGGACAGGGGGCGCTTGGCTACACCTTC. Protein sequence: CASSLGQGALGYTF.

This clone was recorded a few times. This chain uses TRBV9 with TRBJ1-1; no clear D gene. The germline V gene has CDR1 SGDLS and CDR2 YYNGEE. Trimming removed 0 bases at V and 5 bases at J, with 14 bases between. This CDR3 has 15 residues. The CDR3 reads CASSVDYGWDTEAFF. The CDR3 DNA reads TGTGCCAGCAGCGTAGATTACGGTTGGGATACTGAAGCTTTCTTT.

Comments on this clone: At one end the junction does not follow the germline gene, possibly because of a read error. Different DNA sequences within this sample yield the same CDR3. CDR3 DNA: TGTGCCAGCAGTCTAACTAGACGCAGTTACGAGCGGTACTTC. It specifies CASSLTRRSYERYF. The rearrangement links TRBV27 to TRBJ2-7; TRBD2 is a possible D gene (5 bases). Germline lookup yields CDR1 MNHEY and CDR2 SMNVEV (reference sequence). The length of the CDR3 is 14 residues.

The chain links TRBV27 to TRBJ2-7; tentative D call: TRBD2 (6 bases). The CDR3 totals 15 residues. Germline V lookup: CDR1 MNHEY, CDR2 SMNVEV (reference sequence). Deletions cut 4 bases from V and 3 bases from J, with 16 bases between. As DNA, the CDR3 is TGTGCCAGCAGTTCCCCGCCTGCGGGAAACTACGAGCAGTACTTC. This encodes CASSSPPAGNYEQYF.

The chain recombines TRBV9 with TRBJ2-5, with D hard to call. This CDR3 contains 13 residues. The V gene's germline CDR1 is SGDLS and CDR2 YYNGEE. V was cut by 0 bases and J by 1 base, with 4 bases left in between. The CDR3 loop is CASSVGTQETQYF. CDR3 in DNA: TGTGCCAGCAGCGTAGGGACCCAAGAGACCCAGTACTTC. Full variable domain (remainder filled in from reference TRBV9 and TRBJ2-5): DSGVTQTPKHLITATGQRVTLRCSPRSGDLSVYWYQQSLDQGLQFLIQYYNGEERAKGNILERFSAQQFPDLHSELNLSSLELGDSALYFCASSVGTQETQYFGPGTRLLVL.

This chain joins TRBV7-9 and TRBJ2-6; D is ambiguous. The CDR3 covers 15 residues. V was pared by 5 bases and J by 0 bases, with 8 bases between. Germline V gene sequence: CDR1 SEHNR, CDR2 FQNEAQ (reference sequence). The CDR3 nucleotides are TGTGCCAGCAGCCCCCTTTACTCTGGGGCCAACGTCCTGACTTTC. Translating gives CASSPLYSGANVLTF.

The chain has TRBV2 and TRBJ1-5; 7 positions agree with TRBD1. Germline V gene data show CDR1 as SNHLY and CDR2 as FYNNEI. CDR3 length: 16 residues. Trimming took 6 bases from V and 4 from J; bases not matched to a gene: 12. The CDR3 sequence: CASSQDRDRENQPQHF. The CDR3 nucleotides are TGTGCCAGCAGCCAAGACCGCGACAGGGAAAATCAGCCCCAGCATTTT.

The chain is built from TRBV18 and TRBJ1-1; D is undetermined. Between the trimmed V and J ends, which lost 1 base and 0 bases, there was a span of 15 bases. The germline gives CDR1 KGHSH, CDR2 LQKENI. This CDR3 contains 17 residues. Written as DNA, the CDR3 is TGTGCCAGCTCACCACTATTGCCTAAAGGGATGAACACTGAAGCTTTCTTT. It is translated as CASSPLLPKGMNTEAFF.

The chain couples TRBV19 to TRBJ1-6, with D maybe TRBD1 (5 bases). Per germline, CDR1 LNHDA and CDR2 SQIVND (reference sequence). V was cut by 5 bases and J by 5 bases, with 7 bases left in between. This CDR3 has 13 amino acids. The CDR3 sequence is CASSWGDNSPLHF. In DNA form, the CDR3 reads TGTGCCAGTAGTTGGGGGGATAATTCACCCCTCCACTTT.

V gene TRBV5-1 combines with J gene TRBJ2-3; D may correspond to TRBD1 or TRBD2 (5 bases each). Trimming stripped 0 bases from V and 6 bases from J, with 14 bases between. The germline CDR1 and CDR2 sequences are SGHRS and YFSETQ. This CDR3 region has 15 residues. For the CDR3, the DNA is TGCGCCAGCAGCTTGGGGGACGGCCGTTGGGATACGCAGTATTTT. Protein product: CASSLGDGRWDTQYF.

V is TRBV7-9 and J is TRBJ1-1, with D perhaps TRBD1 (6 bases). The germline V gene has CDR1 SEHNR and CDR2 FQNEAQ (reference sequence). The CDR3 length is 16 residues. V lost 4 bases, J lost 0 bases, and 15 bases lay in between. CDR3 in DNA: TGTGCCAGCAGCTGGACAGTTTACGATGTGAACACTGAAGCTTTCTTT. Translating gives CASSWTVYDVNTEAFF.

The chain links TRBV28 to TRBJ1-6; TRBD1 might be the D (6 bases). Germline CDR1 MDHEN, CDR2 SYDVKM. V lost 6 bases and J 6 bases, leaving 9 bases between the germline ends. CDR3 length: 13 residues. The CDR3 nucleotides read TGTGCCAGCAGCCGGGGGCGTAATTCACCCCTCCACTTT. This translates into CASSRGRNSPLHF.

The V gene is TRBV4-2, the J gene TRBJ1-5; D is ambiguous. Germline V CDR1 and CDR2: LGHNA, YNFKEQ. The CDR3 is 14 residues long. Trimming cost V 3 bases and J 0 bases, with 6 bases left between them. CDR3 sequence (DNA): TGTGCCAGCAGCCAGGAGAATAGCAATCAGCCCCAGCATTTT. Its translation is CASSQENSNQPQHF.

The chain carries TRBV6-6 and TRBJ2-5; D remains ambiguous. CDR1 is MNHNY and CDR2 is SVGAGI in the germline V gene (reference sequence). V dropped 5 bases and J dropped 4 bases, with 5 bases sitting between them. The CDR3 runs to 11 residues. The CDR3 reads CASSMAETQYF. CDR3 nucleotides: TGTGCCAGCAGTATGGCAGAGACCCAGTACTTC.

The chain carries TRBV28 and TRBJ2-4, with D possibly TRBD2 on 6 matching bases. This CDR3 is built from 16 residues. V shed 6 bases and J shed 0 bases, with 15 bases lying between them. Germline assignment: CDR1 MDHEN and CDR2 SYDVKM. The CDR3, as DNA: TGTGCCAGCAGCCCCGGACTAACCCTAGCCAAAAACATTCAGTACTTC. Its protein is CASSPGLTLAKNIQYF.

J is TRBJ1-4 and V is TRBV27; possibly TRBD1 for D (6 bases). The CDR3 contains 15 residues. Per the germline V gene, CDR1 is MNHEY and CDR2 is SMNVEV (reference sequence). Trimming pared 6 bases from V and 6 bases from J, leaving 17 bases between. For the CDR3, the DNA is TGTGCCAGCAGACTGTCGGACAGAGAATATGAAAAACTGTTTTTT. This sequence encodes CASRLSDREYEKLFF.

The chain couples TRBV9 to TRBJ2-1; D remains ambiguous. V gave up 0 bases and J gave up 3 bases, with 7 bases separating them. The CDR3 is 14 residues long. Germline V lookup: CDR1 SGDLS, CDR2 YYNGEE. CDR3 residues: CASSVGDLYNEQFF. The CDR3 DNA follows: TGTGCCAGCAGCGTAGGCGATCTCTACAATGAGCAGTTCTTC.

The sample holds one count of this clone. The germline gene is not matched at one end of the junction; a read error may be the cause. This rearrangement joins TRBV4-2 to TRBJ1-1; D not resolved. CDR3 length equals 12 residues. Per germline, CDR1 LGHNA and CDR2 YNFKEQ. The CDR3 bases are TGTGCCGGCAGCTTGGCGGAGGGAAAGGCTTTCTTT. It encodes CAGSLAEGKAFF.

The chain employs TRBV11-2 and TRBJ2-3; no clear D gene. V was cut by 2 bases and J by 6 bases, with 12 bases left in between. The CDR3 has 14 amino acids. In germline, CDR1 is SGHAT, CDR2 FQNNGV. Written as DNA, the CDR3 is TGTGCCAGCAGCTTAATGGGCCCCGGGGATACGCAGTATTTT. As protein: CASSLMGPGDTQYF.

J is TRBJ1-1 and V is TRBV5-1, with 7 nucleotides matching TRBD1. The CDR3 consists of 14 residues. J lost 0 bases, V lost 6 bases, and 5 bases had no gene match. Germline CDR1 reads SGHRS; CDR2 reads YFSETQ. CDR3 DNA: TGCGCCAGCACCAGGACAGGCATGAACACTGAAGCTTTCTTT. It specifies CASTRTGMNTEAFF.

The rearrangement links TRBV30 to TRBJ1-1; D might be TRBD1 (5 bases). V dropped 5 bases and J dropped 6 bases, with 16 bases sitting between them. Germline V CDR1 and CDR2: GTSNPN, SVGIG (reference sequence). The CDR3 contains 13 residues. The chain's CDR3 is CAWLQIRGSEAFF. In DNA form, the CDR3 reads TGTGCCTGGCTCCAGATTCGGGGGTCTGAAGCTTTCTTT.

The genes are TRBV25-1 and TRBJ1-2; possibly TRBD1 for D (5 bases). This CDR3 spans 13 amino acids. Germline-derived CDR1 and CDR2 are MGHDK and SYGVNS. V was shortened by 2 bases and J by 5 bases, with 9 bases between the two germline ends. CDR3 nucleotide sequence: TGTGCCAGCAGTGAAGGGCCAGGGTATGGCTACACCTTC. Protein: CASSEGPGYGYTF.

J is TRBJ2-5 and V is TRBV7-2, with D maybe TRBD2 (5 bases). Germline assignment: CDR1 SGHTA and CDR2 FQGNSA. V was shortened by 5 bases and J by 5 bases, with 15 bases between the two germline ends. The CDR3 runs to 14 residues. CDR3 in amino acids: CASSPRPTGETQYF. DNA for the CDR3: TGTGCCAGCAGCCCCCGCCCTACGGGGGAGACCCAGTACTTC.

The J gene is TRBJ2-7, the V gene TRBV6-1; the D call may be TRBD1 or TRBD2 (5 bases each). Trimming cost V 6 bases and J 11 bases, with 17 bases left between them. Germline V gene lookup returns CDR1 MNHNS and CDR2 SASEGT. The CDR3 has 12 amino acids. The CDR3 nucleotides are TGTGCCAGCAGCCAAGACGGGGTCAGGGAGTACTTC. Translated, it gives CASSQDGVREYF.

With respect to this clone: At one end, the junction sequence differs from germline, possibly due to a read error. The V gene is TRBV7-7, the J gene TRBJ2-1; D is undetermined. CDR1 and CDR2 (germline): SSHAT, FNYEAQ (reference sequence). The length of the CDR3 is 13 residues. The CDR3 DNA reads TGTGCTAGCAGCTCCGACTGGAACAATGAGCAGTTCTTC. As protein: CASSSDWNNEQFF.

The rearrangement joins TRBV7-9 to TRBJ1-1, with TRBD1 matching over 10 bases. Germline CDR1 SEHNR, CDR2 FQNEAQ (reference sequence). Unmatched junction bases numbered 7, after V lost 5 bases and J lost 4 bases. This CDR3 has 15 residues. The CDR3 bases are TGTGCCAGCAGCCCTGGGGGGACAGGGGCCACTGAAGCTTTCTTT. Translated: CASSPGGTGATEAFF.

V usage is TRBV27 and J usage is TRBJ2-2; D possibly corresponds to TRBD1 (5 bases). V lost 2 bases, J lost 6 bases, and 10 bases lay in between. Germline V gene lookup returns CDR1 MNHEY and CDR2 SMNVEV (reference sequence). CDR3 size: 14 residues. The CDR3 loop reads CASSLQQVPGELFF. DNA for the CDR3: TGTGCCAGCAGTTTACAACAGGTCCCCGGGGAGCTGTTTTTT.

The genes are TRBV15 and TRBJ2-1; the match to TRBD1 covers 7 bases. The CDR3 is 12 amino acids. Germline V gives CDR1 LNHNV, CDR2 YYDKDF (reference sequence). The J segment lost 14 bases and the V segment lost 0 bases, leaving 4 bases of the junction unmatched. CDR3 DNA: TGTGCCACCAGCAGAGAACAGGGGTTTGAGTTCTTC. It translates to CATSREQGFEFF.

The genes are TRBV6-5 and TRBJ2-3; the match to TRBD2 covers 8 bases. J lost 5 bases, V lost 6 bases, and 7 bases had no gene match. Germline-derived CDR1 and CDR2 are MNHEY and SVGAGI. The CDR3 is 14 residues long. Written as DNA, the CDR3 is TGTGCCAGCAGCCAAGCGGGAGCAGGAGATACGCAGTATTTT. This encodes CASSQAGAGDTQYF.

The rearrangement uses TRBV6-5 and TRBJ1-1, with 8 bases lining up with TRBD1. Trimming took 6 bases from V and 7 from J; bases not matched to a gene: 7. Germline CDR1 is MNHEY and CDR2 is SVGAGI. The CDR3 is 13 amino acids. DNA for the CDR3: TGTGCCAGCAGCCCGGGACAGGAGTTTGAAGCTTTCTTT. It specifies CASSPGQEFEAFF.

The chain uses TRBV27 and TRBJ2-2, with a tentative D call TRBD1 (6 bases). V lost 9 bases and J 1 base, leaving 12 bases between the germline ends. Germline assignment: CDR1 MNHEY and CDR2 SMNVEV (reference sequence). The CDR3 runs 14 residues. CDR3 loop: CASCRGWNTGELFF. The CDR3 nucleotides are TGTGCCAGTTGTAGGGGGTGGAACACCGGGGAGCTGTTTTTT.